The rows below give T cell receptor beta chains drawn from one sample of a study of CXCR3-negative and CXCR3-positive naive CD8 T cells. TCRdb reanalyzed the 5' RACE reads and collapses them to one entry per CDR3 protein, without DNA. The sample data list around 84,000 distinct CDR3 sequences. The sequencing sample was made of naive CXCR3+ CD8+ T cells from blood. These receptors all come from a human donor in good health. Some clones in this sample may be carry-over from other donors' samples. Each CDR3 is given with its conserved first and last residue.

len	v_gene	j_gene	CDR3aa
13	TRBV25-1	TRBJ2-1	CASSTQIATEQFF
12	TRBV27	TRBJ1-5	CASMGANQPQHF
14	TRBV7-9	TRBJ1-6	CASSTDTVGPPLHF
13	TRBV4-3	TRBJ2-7	CASSQLREYEQYF
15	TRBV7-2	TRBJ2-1	CASRNGLVPFHEQFF
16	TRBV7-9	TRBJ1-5	CASSLEGRGGNQPQHF
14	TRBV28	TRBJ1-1	CASASDSRHTEAFF
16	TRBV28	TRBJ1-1	CASSFGAYGMNTEAFF
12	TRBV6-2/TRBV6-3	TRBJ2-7	CASSSTVYEQYF
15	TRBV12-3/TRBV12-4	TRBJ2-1	CASSFAASSYNEQLF
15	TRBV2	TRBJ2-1	CASSRTGSSYNEQFF
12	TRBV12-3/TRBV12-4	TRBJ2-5	CASSLASETQYF
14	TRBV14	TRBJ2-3	CASSQDGRRDTQYF
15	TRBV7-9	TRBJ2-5	CASSLDLTEGETQYF
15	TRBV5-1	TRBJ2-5	CASSLSGYLQETQYF
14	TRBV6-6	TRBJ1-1	CASSYTVSGDRAFF
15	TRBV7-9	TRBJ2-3	CASSLAESVADTQYF
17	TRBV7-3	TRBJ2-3	CASSSHSGTFASDTQYF
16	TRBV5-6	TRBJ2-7	CASSLVAAVFTYEQYF
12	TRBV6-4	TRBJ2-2	CASSDYTGELFF
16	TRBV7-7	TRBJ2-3	CASSLNPGSSTDTQYF
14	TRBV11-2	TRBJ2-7	CASSFLGVGGEQYF
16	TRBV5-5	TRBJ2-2	CASSLAGTGGTGELFF
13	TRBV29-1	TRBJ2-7	CSVLGDASYEQYF
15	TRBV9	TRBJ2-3	CASSVARYSTDTQYF
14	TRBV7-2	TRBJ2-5	CASSPAVTGETQYF
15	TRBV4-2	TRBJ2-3	CASSQERTGTDTQYF
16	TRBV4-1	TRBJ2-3	CASRVAGGLNTDTQYF
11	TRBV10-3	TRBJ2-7	CAISDSYEQYF
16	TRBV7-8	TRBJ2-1	CASSPGSGSPILEQFF
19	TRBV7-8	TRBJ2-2	CASSLGQGMGTSVSGELFF
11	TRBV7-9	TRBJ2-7	CASSEGNEQYF
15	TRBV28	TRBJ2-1	CASSLTGRIYNEQFF
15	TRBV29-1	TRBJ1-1	CSAYVSGGLNTEAFF
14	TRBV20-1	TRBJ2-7	CSASSSGQRYGQYF
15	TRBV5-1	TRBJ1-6	CASSPSGQGGSPLHF
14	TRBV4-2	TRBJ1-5	CASSQGSSNQPQHF
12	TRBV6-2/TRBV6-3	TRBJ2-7	CASSLSSPEQYF
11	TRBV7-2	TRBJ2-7	CASSHEIEQYF
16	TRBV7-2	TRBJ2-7	CASSFGSGTGIYEQYF
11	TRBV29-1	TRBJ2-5	CSFDIRETQYF
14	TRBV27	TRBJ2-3	CASSSTPRGDTQYF
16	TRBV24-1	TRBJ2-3	CATSAGPALTGLPQYF
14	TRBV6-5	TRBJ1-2	CATAQEGLSYGYTF
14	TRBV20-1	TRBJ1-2	CSASGRMGLYGYTF
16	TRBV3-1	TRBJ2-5	CASSQEGGGPQETQYF